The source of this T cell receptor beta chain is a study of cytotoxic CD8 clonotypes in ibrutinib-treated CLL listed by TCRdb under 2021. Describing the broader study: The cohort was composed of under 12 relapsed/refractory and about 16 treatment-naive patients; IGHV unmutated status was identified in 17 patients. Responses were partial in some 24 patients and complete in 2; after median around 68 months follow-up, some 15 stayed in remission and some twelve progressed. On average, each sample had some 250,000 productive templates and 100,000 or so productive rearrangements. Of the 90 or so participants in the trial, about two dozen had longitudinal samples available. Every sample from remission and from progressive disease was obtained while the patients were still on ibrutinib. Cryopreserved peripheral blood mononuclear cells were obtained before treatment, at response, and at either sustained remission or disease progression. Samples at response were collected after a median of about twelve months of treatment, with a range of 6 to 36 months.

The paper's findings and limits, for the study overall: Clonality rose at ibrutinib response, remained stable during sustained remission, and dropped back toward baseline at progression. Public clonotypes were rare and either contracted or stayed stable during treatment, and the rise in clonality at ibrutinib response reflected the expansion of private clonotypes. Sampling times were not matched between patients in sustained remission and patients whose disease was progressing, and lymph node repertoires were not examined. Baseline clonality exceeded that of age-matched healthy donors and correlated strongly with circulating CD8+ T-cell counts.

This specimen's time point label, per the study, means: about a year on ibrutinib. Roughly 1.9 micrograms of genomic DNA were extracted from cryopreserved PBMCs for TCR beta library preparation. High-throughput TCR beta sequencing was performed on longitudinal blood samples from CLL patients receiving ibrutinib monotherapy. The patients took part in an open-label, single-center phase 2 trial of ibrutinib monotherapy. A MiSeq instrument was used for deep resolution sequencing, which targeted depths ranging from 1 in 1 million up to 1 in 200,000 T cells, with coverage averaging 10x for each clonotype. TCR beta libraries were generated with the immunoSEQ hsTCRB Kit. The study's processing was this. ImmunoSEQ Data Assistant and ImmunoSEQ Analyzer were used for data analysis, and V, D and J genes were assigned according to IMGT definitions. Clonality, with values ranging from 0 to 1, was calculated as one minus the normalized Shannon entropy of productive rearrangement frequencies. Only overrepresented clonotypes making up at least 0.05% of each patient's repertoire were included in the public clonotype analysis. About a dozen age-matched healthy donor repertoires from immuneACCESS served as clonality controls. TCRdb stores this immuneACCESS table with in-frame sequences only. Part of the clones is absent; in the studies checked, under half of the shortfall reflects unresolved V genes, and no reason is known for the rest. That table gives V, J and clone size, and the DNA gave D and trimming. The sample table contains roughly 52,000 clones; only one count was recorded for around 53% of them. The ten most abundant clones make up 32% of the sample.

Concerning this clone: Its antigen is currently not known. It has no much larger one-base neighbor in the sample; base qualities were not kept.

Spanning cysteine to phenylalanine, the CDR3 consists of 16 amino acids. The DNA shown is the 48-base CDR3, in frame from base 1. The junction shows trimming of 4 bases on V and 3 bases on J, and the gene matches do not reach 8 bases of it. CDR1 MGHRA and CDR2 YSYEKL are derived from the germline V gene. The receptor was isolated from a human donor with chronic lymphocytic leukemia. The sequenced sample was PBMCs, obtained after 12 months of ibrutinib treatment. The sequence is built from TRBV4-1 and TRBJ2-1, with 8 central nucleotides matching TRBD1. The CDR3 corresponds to CASSLNRGLSYNEQFF. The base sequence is TGCGCCAGCAGCCTAAACAGGGGGTTAAGCTACAATGAGCAGTTCTTC.